This T cell receptor (beta chain) was sequenced in a study of blood T cell repertoires in COVID-19. On the study more broadly: Both acute and convalescent COVID-19 samples were obtained from the United States, Italy and Spain. Sources were T cells, B-cell-depleted T cells, or PBMCs; the material itself was cDNA or gDNA.

V was pared by 10 bases and J by 0 bases, with 15 bases between. The CDR3 spans 15 residues. Germline assignment: CDR1 MNHEY and CDR2 SMNVEV (reference sequence). The authors' processing: Nucleated cell counts were estimated from reference gene primer amplification. TCRdb's table, derived via immunoSEQ multiplex PCR, lists solely in-frame clones and lacks some. V, J and clone size reflect that table, while D and trimming were determined from the DNA. Found here are approximately 150,000 clones, approximately 88% of them singletons; the top ten hold about 1.7%. The sequenced sample consisted of peripheral blood. The chain has TRBV27 and TRBJ2-2; the D is unclear. This TCR came from a woman aged 45-65 years with acute or convalescent COVID-19. CDR3 nucleotides: TGTGCCACCAACAGTTTTCAGACGAACACCGGGGAGCTGTTTTTT. Protein: CATNSFQTNTGELFF.